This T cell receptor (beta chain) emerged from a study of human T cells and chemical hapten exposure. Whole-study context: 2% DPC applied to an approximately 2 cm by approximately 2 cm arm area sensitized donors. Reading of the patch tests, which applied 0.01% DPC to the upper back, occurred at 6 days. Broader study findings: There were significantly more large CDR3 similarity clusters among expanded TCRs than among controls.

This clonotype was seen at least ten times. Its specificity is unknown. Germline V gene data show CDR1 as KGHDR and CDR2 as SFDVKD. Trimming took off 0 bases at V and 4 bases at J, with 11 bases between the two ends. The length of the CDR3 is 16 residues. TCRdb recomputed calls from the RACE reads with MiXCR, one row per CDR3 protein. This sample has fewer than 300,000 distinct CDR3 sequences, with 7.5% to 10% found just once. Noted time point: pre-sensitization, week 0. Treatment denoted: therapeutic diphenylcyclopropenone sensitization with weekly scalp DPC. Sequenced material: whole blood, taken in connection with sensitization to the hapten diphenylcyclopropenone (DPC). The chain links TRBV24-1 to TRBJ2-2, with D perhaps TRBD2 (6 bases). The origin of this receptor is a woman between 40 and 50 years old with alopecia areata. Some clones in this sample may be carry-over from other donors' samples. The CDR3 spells CATSDLRLARTGELFF. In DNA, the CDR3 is TGTGCCACCAGTGATTTGCGGCTAGCGCGCACCGGGGAGCTGTTTTTT.